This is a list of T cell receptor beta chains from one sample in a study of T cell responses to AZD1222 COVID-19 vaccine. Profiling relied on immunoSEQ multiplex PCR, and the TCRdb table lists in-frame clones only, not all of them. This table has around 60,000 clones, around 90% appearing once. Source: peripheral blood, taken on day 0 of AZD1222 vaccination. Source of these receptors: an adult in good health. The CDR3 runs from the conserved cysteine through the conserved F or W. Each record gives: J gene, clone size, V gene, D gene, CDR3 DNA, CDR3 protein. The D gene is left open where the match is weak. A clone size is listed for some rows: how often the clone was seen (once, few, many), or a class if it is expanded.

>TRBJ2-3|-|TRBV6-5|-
TGTGCCAGCAGTTACATATCAGGTGGCGGGGATACGCAGTATTTT
CASSYISGGGDTQYF
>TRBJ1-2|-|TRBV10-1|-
TGCGCCAGCAGTGAGTCTAAACACTATGGCTACACCTTC
CASSESKHYGYTF
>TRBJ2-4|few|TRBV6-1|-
TGTGCCAGCAGTGAAGGGATCATTCGTTTC
CASSEGIIRF
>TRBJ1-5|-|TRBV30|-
TGTGCCTGGACCCCGGGCGCGTACGATCAGCCCCAGCATTTT
CAWTPGAYDQPQHF
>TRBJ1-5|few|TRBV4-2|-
TGTGCCAGCAGCCAAGAAGTAGGAGACAGCAATCAGCCCCAGCATTTT
CASSQEVGDSNQPQHF
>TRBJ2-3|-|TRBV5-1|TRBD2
TGCGCCAGCGGGACTATTCTTACAGATACGCAGTATTTT
CASGTILTDTQYF
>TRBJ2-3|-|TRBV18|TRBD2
TGTGCCAGCTCAGACATTAGAGCGGGGACCAGCACAGATACGCAGTATTTT
CASSDIRAGTSTDTQYF
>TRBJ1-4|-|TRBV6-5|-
TGTGCCAGCAGTTACCCAAGGGGAGGGACTAATGAAAAACTGTTTTTT
CASSYPRGGTNEKLFF
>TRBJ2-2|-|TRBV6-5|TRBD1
TGTGCCAGCAGTTACGGCAGGGGGAGCACCGGGGAGCTGTTTTTT
CASSYGRGSTGELFF
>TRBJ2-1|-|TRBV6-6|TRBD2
TGTGCCAGCAGTCGATACCCCGCGGGGGGGATGGGCAATGAGCAGTTCTTC
CASSRYPAGGMGNEQFF
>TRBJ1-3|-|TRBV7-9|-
TGTGCCAGCAGCTCACGCCGGCAGGTGAACTCTGGAAACACCATATATTTT
CASSSRRQVNSGNTIYF
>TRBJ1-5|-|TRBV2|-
TGTGCCAGCAGTGATTCGGGGGTAGACAATCAGCCCCAGCATTTT
CASSDSGVDNQPQHF
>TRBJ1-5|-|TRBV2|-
TGTGCCAGCAGTGTTACGGGGCGACAGCCCCAGCATTTT
CASSVTGRQPQHF
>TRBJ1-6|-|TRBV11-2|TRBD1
TGTGCCAGCAGCCCGAACAGGGGAGATGGATCACCCCTCCACTTT
CASSPNRGDGSPLHF
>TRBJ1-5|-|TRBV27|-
TGTGCCAGCAAAAAGGCAGCTGGCGGCAATCAGCCCCAGCATTTT
CASKKAAGGNQPQHF
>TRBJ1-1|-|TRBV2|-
TGTGCCAGCAGCGCACAGGCGGGGAGGACTGAAGCTTTCTTT
CASSAQAGRTEAFF
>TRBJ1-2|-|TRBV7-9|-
TGTGCCAGCAGCTTAGTATCAGGAAGCTATGGCTACACCTTC
CASSLVSGSYGYTF
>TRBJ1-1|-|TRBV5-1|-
TGCGCCAGCGGAAATCCAGGGAACACTGAAGCTTTCTTT
CASGNPGNTEAFF
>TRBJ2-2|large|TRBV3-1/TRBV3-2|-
TGTGCCAGCAGCCAAGAAAACCAGGGCGAGCGCCTCCCGACCGGGGAGCTGTTTTTT
CASSQENQGERLPTGELFF
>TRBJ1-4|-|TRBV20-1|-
TGCAGTGCTAGTTCGGGGTATGGAGAAAAACTGTTTTTT
CSASSGYGEKLFF
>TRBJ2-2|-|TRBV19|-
TGTGCCAGTAGTATTATGGGGGCAGCGAACACCGGGGAGCTGTTTTTT
CASSIMGAANTGELFF
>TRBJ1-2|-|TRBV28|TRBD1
TGTGCCAGCTGGGACAGGAACTATGGCTACACCTTC
CASWDRNYGYTF
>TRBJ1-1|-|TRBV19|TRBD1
TGTGCCAGTAGTCCGGGACAGGGGGCGACTGAAGCTTTCTTT
CASSPGQGATEAFF
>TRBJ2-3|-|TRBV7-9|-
TGTGCCAGCAGCTTAGTGTCTCACCGTACTGATACGCAGTATTTT
CASSLVSHRTDTQYF
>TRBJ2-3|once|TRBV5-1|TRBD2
TGCGCCAGCAGCACTACCCCGCAGCGGGGGGGATCAGATACGCAGTATTTT
CASSTTPQRGGSDTQYF
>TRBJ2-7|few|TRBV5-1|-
TGCGCCAGCAAGCCACGCGACTCAGCCTACGAGCAGTACTTC
CASKPRDSAYEQYF
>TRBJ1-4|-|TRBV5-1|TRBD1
TGCGCCAGCAGCTTGGAGGGACAGGGGGCTATTAATGAAAAACTGTTTTTT
CASSLEGQGAINEKLFF
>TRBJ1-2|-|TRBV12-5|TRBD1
TGTGCTAGTGGTTTCCTCCCGGGACAGCATGGCTACACCTTC
CASGFLPGQHGYTF
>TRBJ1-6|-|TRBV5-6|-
TGTGCCAGCAGCTGGGGATTTAGCTCCTATAATTCACCCCTCCACTTT
CASSWGFSSYNSPLHF
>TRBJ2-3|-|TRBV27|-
TGTGCCAGCAGTTTGACGCGTACAGATACGCAGTATTTT
CASSLTRTDTQYF
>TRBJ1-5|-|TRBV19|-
TGTGCCAGTACCCCGAGGAGGGGGGGCAATCAGCCCCAGCATTTT
CASTPRRGGNQPQHF
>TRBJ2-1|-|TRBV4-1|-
TGCGCCAGCAGCCAAGTAGGCGGGGTAGGCTACAATGAGCAGTTCTTC
CASSQVGGVGYNEQFF
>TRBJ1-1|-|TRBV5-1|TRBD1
TGCGCCAGCAGCGCCCAGACAGGGACGAACACTGAAGCTTTCTTT
CASSAQTGTNTEAFF
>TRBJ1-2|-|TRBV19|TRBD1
TGTGTCACAGGGGACCATGGCTACACCTTC
CVTGDHGYTF
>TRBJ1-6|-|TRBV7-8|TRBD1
TGTGCCAGCAGCGGAGGGACAGCCTCACCCCTCCACTTT
CASSGGTASPLHF